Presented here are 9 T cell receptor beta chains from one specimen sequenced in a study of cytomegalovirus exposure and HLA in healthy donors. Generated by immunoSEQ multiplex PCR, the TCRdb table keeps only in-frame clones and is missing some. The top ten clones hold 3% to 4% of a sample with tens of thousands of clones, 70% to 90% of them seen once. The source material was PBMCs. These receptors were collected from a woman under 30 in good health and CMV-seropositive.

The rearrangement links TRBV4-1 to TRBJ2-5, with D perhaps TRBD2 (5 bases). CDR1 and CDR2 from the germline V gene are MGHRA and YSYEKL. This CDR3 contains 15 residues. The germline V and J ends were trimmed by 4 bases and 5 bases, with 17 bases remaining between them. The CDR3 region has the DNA TGCGCCAGCAGCCTTAGGCTAAATTCGGGGGAGACCCAGTACTTC. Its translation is CASSLRLNSGETQYF.

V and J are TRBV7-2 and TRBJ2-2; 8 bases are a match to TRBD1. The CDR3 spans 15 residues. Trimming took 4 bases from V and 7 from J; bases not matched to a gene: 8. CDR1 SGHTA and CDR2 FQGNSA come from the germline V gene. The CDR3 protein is CASSSARGHYGELFF. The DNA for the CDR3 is TGTGCCAGCAGCTCAGCCAGGGGGCATTACGGGGAGCTGTTTTTT.

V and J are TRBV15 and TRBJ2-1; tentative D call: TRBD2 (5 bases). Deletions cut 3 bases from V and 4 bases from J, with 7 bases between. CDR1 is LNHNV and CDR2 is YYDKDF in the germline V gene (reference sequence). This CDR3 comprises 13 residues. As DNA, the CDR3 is TGTGCCACCAGCAGGTCGGGGTACAATGAGCAGTTCTTC. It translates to CATSRSGYNEQFF.

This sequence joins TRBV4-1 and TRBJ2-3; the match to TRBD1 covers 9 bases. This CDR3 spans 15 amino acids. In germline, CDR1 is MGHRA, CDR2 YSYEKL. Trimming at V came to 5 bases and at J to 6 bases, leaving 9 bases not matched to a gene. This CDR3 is CASSSDRGTLDTQYF. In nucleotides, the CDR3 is TGCGCCAGCAGCTCAGACAGGGGGACTTTGGATACGCAGTATTTT.

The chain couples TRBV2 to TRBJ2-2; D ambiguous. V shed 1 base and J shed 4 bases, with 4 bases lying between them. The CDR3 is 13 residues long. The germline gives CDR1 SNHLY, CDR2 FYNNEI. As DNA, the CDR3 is TGTGCCAGCAGTGAAGAGCGCACCGGGGAGCTGTTTTTT. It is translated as CASSEERTGELFF. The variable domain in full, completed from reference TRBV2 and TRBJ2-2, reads EPEVTQTPSHQVTQMGQEVILRCVPISNHLYFYWYRQILGQKVEFLVSFYNNEISEKSEIFDDQFSVERPDGSNFTLKIRSTKLEDSAMYFCASSEERTGELFFGEGSRLTVL.

CDR3: CASSRTSGSGYNEQFF. The DNA of the CDR3 is TGTGCCAGCAGCAGGACTAGCGGGAGTGGGTACAATGAGCAGTTCTTC. V is TRBV5-6 and J is TRBJ2-1; 13 bases line up with TRBD2. The CDR3 contains 16 residues. Germline assignment: CDR1 SGHDT and CDR2 YYEEEE. J lost 4 bases, V lost 4 bases, and 5 bases had no gene match. The full variable domain, rest sourced from reference TRBV5-6 and TRBJ2-1, is DAGVTQSPTHLIKTRGQQVTLRCSPKSGHDTVSWYQQALGQGPQFIFQYYEEEERQRGNFPDRFSGHQFPNYSSELNVNALLLGDSALYLCASSRTSGSGYNEQFFGPGTRLTVL.

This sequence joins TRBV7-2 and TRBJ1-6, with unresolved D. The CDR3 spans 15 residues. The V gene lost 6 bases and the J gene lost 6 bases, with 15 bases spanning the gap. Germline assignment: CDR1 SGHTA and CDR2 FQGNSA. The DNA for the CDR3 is TGTGCCAGCAGATCCAGGCCCGAAGGTAATTCACCCCTCCACTTT. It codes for CASRSRPEGNSPLHF.

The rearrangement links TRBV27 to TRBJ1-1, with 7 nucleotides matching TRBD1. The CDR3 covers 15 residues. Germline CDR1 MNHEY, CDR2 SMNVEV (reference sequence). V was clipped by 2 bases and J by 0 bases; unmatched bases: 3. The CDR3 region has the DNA TGTGCCAGCAGTTTAAAACAGGGGCTGAACACTGAAGCTTTCTTT. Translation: CASSLKQGLNTEAFF.

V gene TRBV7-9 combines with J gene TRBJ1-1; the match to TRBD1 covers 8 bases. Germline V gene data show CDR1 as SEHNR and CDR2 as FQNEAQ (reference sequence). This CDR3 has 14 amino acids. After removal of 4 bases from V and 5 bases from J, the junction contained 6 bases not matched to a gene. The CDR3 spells CASSSGGLLTEAFF. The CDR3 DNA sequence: TGTGCCAGCAGCTCAGGGGGCCTACTAACTGAAGCTTTCTTT.